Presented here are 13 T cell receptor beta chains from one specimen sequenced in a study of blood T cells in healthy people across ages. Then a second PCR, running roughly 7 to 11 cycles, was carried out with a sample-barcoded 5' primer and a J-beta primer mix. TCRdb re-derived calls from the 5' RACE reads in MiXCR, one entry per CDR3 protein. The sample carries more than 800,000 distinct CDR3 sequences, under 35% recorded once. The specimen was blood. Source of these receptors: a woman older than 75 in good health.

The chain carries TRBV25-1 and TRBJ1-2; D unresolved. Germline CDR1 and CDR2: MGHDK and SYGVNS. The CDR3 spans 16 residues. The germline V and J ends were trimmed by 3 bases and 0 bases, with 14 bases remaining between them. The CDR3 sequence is CASSEWRRHANYGYTF. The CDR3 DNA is TGTGCCAGCAGTGAGTGGAGGCGCCATGCTAACTATGGCTACACCTTC.

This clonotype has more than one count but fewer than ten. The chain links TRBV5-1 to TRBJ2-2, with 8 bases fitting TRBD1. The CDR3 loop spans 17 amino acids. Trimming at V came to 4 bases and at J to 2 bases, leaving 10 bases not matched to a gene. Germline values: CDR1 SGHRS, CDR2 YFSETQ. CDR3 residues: CASSALTGAVNTGELFF. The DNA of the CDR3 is TGCGCCAGCAGCGCACTGACAGGGGCGGTCAACACCGGGGAGCTGTTTTTT.

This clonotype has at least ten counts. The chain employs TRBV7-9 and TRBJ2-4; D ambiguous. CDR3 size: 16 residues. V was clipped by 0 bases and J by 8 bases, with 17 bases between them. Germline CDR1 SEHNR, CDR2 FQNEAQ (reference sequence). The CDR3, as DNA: TGTGCCAGCAGCTTAGCTGGATGGGGTCCTCTGGACATTCAGTACTTC. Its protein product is CASSLAGWGPLDIQYF.

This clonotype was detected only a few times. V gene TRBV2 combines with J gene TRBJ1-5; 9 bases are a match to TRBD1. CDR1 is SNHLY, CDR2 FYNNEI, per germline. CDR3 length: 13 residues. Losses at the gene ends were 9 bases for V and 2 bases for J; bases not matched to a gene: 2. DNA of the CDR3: TGTGCCAGAGGGACAGGGCGCAATCAGCCCCAGCATTTT. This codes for CARGTGRNQPQHF.

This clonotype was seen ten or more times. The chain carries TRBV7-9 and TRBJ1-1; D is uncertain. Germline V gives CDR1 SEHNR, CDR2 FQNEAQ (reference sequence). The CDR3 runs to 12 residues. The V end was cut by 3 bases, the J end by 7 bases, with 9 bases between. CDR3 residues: CASSFLTGEAFF. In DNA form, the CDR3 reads TGTGCCAGCAGCTTTTTAACTGGTGAAGCTTTCTTT.

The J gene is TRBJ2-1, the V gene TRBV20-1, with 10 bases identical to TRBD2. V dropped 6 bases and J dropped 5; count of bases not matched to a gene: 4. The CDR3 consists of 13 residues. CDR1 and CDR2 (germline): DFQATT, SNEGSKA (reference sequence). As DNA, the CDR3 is TGCAGTGCCAGGGGACTAGCGAACAATGAGCAGTTCTTC. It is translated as CSARGLANNEQFF.

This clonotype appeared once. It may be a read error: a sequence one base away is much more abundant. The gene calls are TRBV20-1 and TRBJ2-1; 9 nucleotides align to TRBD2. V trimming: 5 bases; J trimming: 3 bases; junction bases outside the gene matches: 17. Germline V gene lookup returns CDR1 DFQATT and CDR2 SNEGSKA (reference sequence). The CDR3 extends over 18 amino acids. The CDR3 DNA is TGCAGTGCTGGAAGGTATCCCCTAGCGGGGAGAGACTACAATGAGCAGTTCTTC. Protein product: CSAGRYPLAGRDYNEQFF.

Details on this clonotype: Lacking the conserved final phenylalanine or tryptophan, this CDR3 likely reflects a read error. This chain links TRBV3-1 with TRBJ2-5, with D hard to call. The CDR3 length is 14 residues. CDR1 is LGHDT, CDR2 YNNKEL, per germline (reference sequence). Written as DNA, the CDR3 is TGTGCCGGCAGCCCCTGGAGACGCGAAGAGACCCAGTACTTA. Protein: CAGSPWRREETQYL.

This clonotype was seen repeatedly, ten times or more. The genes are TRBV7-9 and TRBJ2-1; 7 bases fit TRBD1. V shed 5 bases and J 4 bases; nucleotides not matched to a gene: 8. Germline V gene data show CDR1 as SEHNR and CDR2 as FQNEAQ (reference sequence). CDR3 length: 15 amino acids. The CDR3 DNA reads TGTGCCAGCAGCCCCCCGGGACAGAGTTACAATGAGCAGTTCTTC. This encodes CASSPPGQSYNEQFF. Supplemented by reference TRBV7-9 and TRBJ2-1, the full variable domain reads DTGVSQNPRHKITKRGQNVTFRCDPISEHNRLYWYRQTLGQGPEFLTYFQNEAQLEKSRLLSDRFSAERPKGSFSTLEIQRTEQGDSAMYLCASSPPGQSYNEQFFGPGTRLTVL.

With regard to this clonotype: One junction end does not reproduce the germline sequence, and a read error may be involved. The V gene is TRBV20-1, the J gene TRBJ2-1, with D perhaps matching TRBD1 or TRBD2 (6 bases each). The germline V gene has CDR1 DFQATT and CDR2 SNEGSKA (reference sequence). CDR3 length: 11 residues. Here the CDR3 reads CRASGGPEQFF. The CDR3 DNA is TGCAGGGCTAGTGGGGGGCCCGAGCAGTTCTTC.

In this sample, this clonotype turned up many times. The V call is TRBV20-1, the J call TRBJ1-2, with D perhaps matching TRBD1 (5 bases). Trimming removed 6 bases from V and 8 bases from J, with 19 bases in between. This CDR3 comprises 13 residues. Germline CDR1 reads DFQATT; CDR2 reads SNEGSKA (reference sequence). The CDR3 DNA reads TGCAGTGCGGTCGACAGTTTACAAAGGGGCTACACCTTC. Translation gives CSAVDSLQRGYTF.

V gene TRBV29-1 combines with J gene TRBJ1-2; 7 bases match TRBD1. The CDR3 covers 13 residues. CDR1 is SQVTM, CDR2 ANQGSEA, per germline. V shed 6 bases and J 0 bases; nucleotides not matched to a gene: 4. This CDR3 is CSVVGTANYGYTF. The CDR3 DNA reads TGCAGCGTAGTTGGGACAGCTAACTATGGCTACACCTTC.

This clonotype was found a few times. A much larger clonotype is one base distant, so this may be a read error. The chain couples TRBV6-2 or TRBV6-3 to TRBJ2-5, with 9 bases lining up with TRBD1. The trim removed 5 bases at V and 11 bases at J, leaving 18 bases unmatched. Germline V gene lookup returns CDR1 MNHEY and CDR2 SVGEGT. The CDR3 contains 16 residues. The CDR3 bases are TGTGCCAGCAGTAAGATCGGACAGGGGAAAAACAATGAGCAGTACTTC. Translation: CASSKIGQGKNNEQYF.